This T cell receptor beta chain was identified during a study of OX40 agonist ivuxolimab in advanced cancers. Whole-study results and caveats: Relative to CD4+ cells, CD8+ T cells on average had more expanded clones.

Turning to this clone: Its antigen is not known.

Some clones are missing from TCRdb's copy, which holds only in-frame ones; the method was immunoSEQ multiplex PCR. The data hold more than 85,000 clones, with about 89% observed a single time. V lost 3 bases, J lost 2 bases, and 6 bases stayed unmatched. The CDR3 runs 15 residues. CDR1 is LGHNA and CDR2 is YNFKEQ in the germline V gene. The chain joins TRBV4-2 to TRBJ2-7; 8 bases line up with TRBD1. The clonotype was recovered from an adult with an advanced solid tumor such as melanoma, head and neck, liver or kidney cancer. Sequences were derived from CD4+ or CD8+ T cells sorted from blood, sampled in a trial of the OX40 agonist ivuxolimab. CDR3 in DNA: TGTGCCAGCAGCCAGGACAGGGTCAGCACCTACGAGCAGTACTTC. Translating gives CASSQDRVSTYEQYF.